This is a list of T cell receptor beta chains from one sample in a study of blood T cell repertoires in COVID-19. Clones were sequenced by immunoSEQ multiplex PCR, and TCRdb holds only the in-frame ones, with some missing. The data contain about 240,000 clones, 70% to 85% of them seen just once; the ten biggest clones take up about 3.5%. The sequencing input was peripheral blood. These receptors were taken from a woman aged 80 or over with acute or convalescent COVID-19. CDR3s include the opening cysteine and the closing phenylalanine or tryptophan. D genes are given only for firm matches. Only part of the rows carry a size: once, few, many, or a class if the clone is expanded.

>TRBJ1-1|-|TRBV29-1|-
CSVRWGWDTEAFF
TGCAGCGTCAGGTGGGGCTGGGACACTGAAGCTTTCTTT
>TRBJ2-1|TRBD2|TRBV9|-
CASSVATTSGGLRPDEQFF
TGTGCCAGCAGCGTAGCTACGACTAGCGGGGGGCTCCGTCCGGATGAGCAGTTCTTC
>TRBJ1-2|-|TRBV3-1/TRBV3-2|once
CASSQFSGSNFGYTF
TGTGCCAGCAGCCAATTTTCCGGGAGCAACTTTGGCTACACCTTC
>TRBJ2-1|-|TRBV5-1|-
CASEENPGQNNEQFF
TGCGCCAGCGAGGAAAACCCGGGACAAAACAATGAGCAGTTCTTC
>TRBJ1-2|-|TRBV9|-
CASSVMADLNYGYTF
TGTGCCAGCAGCGTAATGGCAGATCTTAACTATGGCTACACCTTC
>TRBJ2-6|-|TRBV19|-
CASRRQQGAGANVLTF
TGTGCCAGTAGACGTCAACAGGGCGCTGGGGCCAACGTCCTGACTTTC
>TRBJ1-1|TRBD1|TRBV7-9|-
CASSPFDDRGTEAFF
TGTGCCAGCAGCCCTTTTGATGACAGGGGCACTGAAGCTTTCTTT
>TRBJ2-3|-|TRBV9|-
CASSVRGDTDTQYF
TGTGCCAGCAGCGTACGTGGAGACACAGATACGCAGTATTTT
>TRBJ1-4|-|TRBV10-3|once
CAISDQRLEKLFF
TGTGCCATCAGTGACCAGAGACTGGAAAAACTGTTTTTT
>TRBJ1-4|-|TRBV5-1|few
CASSLFGGTGNEKLFF
TGCGCCAGCAGCTTGTTTGGGGGCACGGGTAATGAAAAACTGTTTTTT
>TRBJ2-3|TRBD1|TRBV19|-
CASSIRDRGHDTQYF
TGTGCCAGTAGTATTCGGGACAGGGGGCATGATACGCAGTATTTT
>TRBJ1-5|-|TRBV7-6|-
CASSLGLGAGNQPQHF
TGTGCCAGCAGCTTAGGCTTGGGGGCTGGGAATCAGCCCCAGCATTTT
>TRBJ2-1|TRBD2|TRBV12-5|-
CASGLVVGGTSGRNYNEQFF
TGTGCTAGTGGTTTGGTAGTGGGAGGTACTAGCGGGAGGAACTACAATGAGCAGTTCTTC
>TRBJ2-5|TRBD2|TRBV3-1/TRBV3-2|-
CASSQVGLAGPYQETQYF
TGTGCCAGCAGCCAAGTGGGACTAGCGGGGCCCTACCAAGAGACCCAGTACTTC
>TRBJ2-1|-|TRBV4-1|few
CASSQGPPRSSYNEQFF
TGCGCCAGCAGCCAAGGGCCTCCCAGAAGCTCCTACAATGAGCAGTTCTTC
>TRBJ2-2|TRBD1|TRBV25-1|-
CASSARTGPQGRLFF
TGTGCCAGCAGTGCCCGGACAGGTCCACAGGGGCGGCTGTTTTTT
>TRBJ1-3|TRBD1|TRBV3-1/TRBV3-2|few
CASSLRTGPSSGNTIYF
TGTGCCAGCAGCCTTAGGACAGGGCCATCCTCTGGAAACACCATATATTTT
>TRBJ1-1|TRBD1|TRBV3-1/TRBV3-2|-
CASSQGDRDTEAFF
TGTGCCAGCAGCCAAGGGGACAGGGACACTGAAGCTTTCTTT
>TRBJ1-2|-|TRBV6-1|-
CASSEAQGTGYTF
TGTGCCAGCAGTGAAGCGCAGGGAACTGGCTACACCTTC
>TRBJ2-2|TRBD2|TRBV5-1|-
CASSFLTGTSVGELFF
TGCGCCAGCAGCTTTCTAACCGGGACTAGCGTCGGGGAGCTGTTTTTT